This T cell receptor beta chain was observed in a study of blood T cell repertoires in COVID-19. The CDR3 runs 14 residues. Germline V gives CDR1 GTSNPN, CDR2 SVGIG (reference sequence). Trimming pared 4 bases from V and 0 bases from J, leaving 9 bases between. Only in-frame clones appear in the TCRdb table, and some are missing; sequencing was by immunoSEQ multiplex PCR. The sample comprises 80,000 or so clones, approximately 89% of which are singletons, and around 1.9% rests with the top ten. The sequencing input was peripheral blood. The sequence derives from a woman aged 60 to 75 with acute or convalescent COVID-19. The chain links TRBV30 to TRBJ2-2; D possibly corresponds to TRBD1 (5 bases). The CDR3 protein is CAWTYRTNTGELFF. In DNA, the CDR3 is TGTGCCTGGACGTACAGGACGAACACCGGGGAGCTGTTTTTT.